One and the same sample provided the 24 T cell receptor beta chains below, sequenced in a study of graft-versus-host responses after intestinal transplantation. The graft tissue was processed, and this released both intraepithelial and lamina propria lymphocytes. This table comes from immunoSEQ multiplex PCR, and its TCRdb copy is limited to in-frame clones, with some not included. The repertoire holds roughly 4,000 clones, with almost 85% as singletons. This material consisted of ileum tissue, taken 650 to 680 days after intestinal transplant. These TCRs come from a human patient who received an intestinal transplant, so some T cells may come from the graft donor.

Only a few counts were recorded for this clone. This rearrangement joins TRBV6-1 to TRBJ1-6, with D maybe TRBD1 (6 bases). Per germline, CDR1 MNHNS and CDR2 SASEGT. The CDR3 length is 12 residues. Trimming pared 6 bases from V and 8 bases from J, leaving 8 bases between. The CDR3 DNA sequence: TGTGCCAGCAGGGACAGCTATTCACCCCTCCACTTT. This sequence encodes CASRDSYSPLHF.

The chain employs TRBV4-1 and TRBJ2-3, with D possibly matching TRBD2 (6 bases). V was clipped by 3 bases and J by 0 bases, with 13 bases between them. The CDR3 runs to 16 residues. Germline CDR1 reads MGHRA; CDR2 reads YSYEKL. The CDR3 region has the DNA TGCGCCAGCAGCCAGGAGGGAGCCTTTAGCACAGATACGCAGTATTTT. Amino acids: CASSQEGAFSTDTQYF.

The rearrangement links TRBV29-1 to TRBJ2-7; weak D call: TRBD1 (7 bases). Germline loops: CDR1 SQVTM, CDR2 ANQGSEA. The CDR3 covers 14 residues. V was cut by 7 bases and J by 2 bases, with 18 bases left in between. CDR3 DNA: TGCAGCGCCCAGGGGGTGAGGGGGGCCTACGAGCAGTACTTC. Amino acid sequence: CSAQGVRGAYEQYF.

This clone was counted only a few times. The V and J genes are TRBV18 and TRBJ2-7; TRBD1 matches 11 bases. CDR3 length: 14 amino acids. Per the germline V gene, CDR1 is KGHSH and CDR2 is LQKENI. J lost 6 bases, V lost 3 bases, and 4 bases had no gene match. The CDR3 reads CASSPGQGAAEQYF. The CDR3 DNA reads TGTGCCAGCTCACCCGGACAGGGGGCGGCCGAGCAGTACTTC.

The rearrangement joins TRBV2 to TRBJ2-6; D not resolved. V lost 7 bases and J lost 0, with 4 bases in between. In germline, CDR1 is SNHLY, CDR2 FYNNEI. This CDR3 region has 13 residues. DNA of the CDR3: TGTGCCAGCACAGCCTCTGGGGCCAACGTCCTGACTTTC. Its translation: CASTASGANVLTF.

CDR3 DNA: TGTGCCAGCAGTCCTCGGGACCTTAGGGGAGATACGCAGTATTTT. It translates to CASSPRDLRGDTQYF. The gene calls are TRBV6-1 and TRBJ2-3, with D perhaps matching TRBD1 or TRBD2 (5 bases each). Deletions cut 5 bases from V and 5 bases from J, with 17 bases between. CDR1 and CDR2 from the germline V gene are MNHNS and SASEGT. The CDR3 length is 15 residues.

CDR3 sequence: CASSWETGYGYTF. The CDR3 nucleotides read TGTGCCAGCAGCTGGGAGACAGGCTATGGCTACACCTTC. The chain uses TRBV5-8 and TRBJ1-2; TRBD1 is a possible D gene (6 bases). V was trimmed by 3 bases and J by 4 bases, leaving 10 bases between them. Germline values: CDR1 SGHTS, CDR2 YDEGEE. This CDR3 comprises 13 residues.

This rearrangement joins TRBV5-1 to TRBJ2-3; D remains unclear. Trimming took off 0 bases at V and 1 base at J, with 24 bases between the two ends. Per germline, CDR1 SGHRS and CDR2 YFSETQ. The CDR3 covers 20 residues. The CDR3 bases are TGCGCCAGCAGCTTGGTATTCTACTACCCCTCCGGGCAGGGCACAGATACGCAGTATTTT. It translates to CASSLVFYYPSGQGTDTQYF.

The chain carries TRBV7-8 and TRBJ2-7; D is possibly TRBD2 (6 bases). This CDR3 has 14 residues. Per germline, CDR1 SGHVS and CDR2 FQNEAQ. V was trimmed by 1 base and J by 4 bases, leaving 11 bases between them. The CDR3 DNA reads TGTGCCAGCAGCTTAGATCGGGGGTATTACGAGCAGTACTTC. Translation: CASSLDRGYYEQYF.

The gene calls are TRBV7-9 and TRBJ1-1; possible D gene TRBD1, 5 bases. This CDR3 contains 16 residues. Trimming took off 3 bases at V and 4 bases at J, with 18 bases between the two ends. CDR1 and CDR2 (germline): SEHNR, FQNEAQ (reference sequence). The CDR3 nucleotides are TGTGCCAGCAGCTTGGGCTCTGGTGGGGGAGGCACTGAAGCTTTCTTT. Translating it yields CASSLGSGGGGTEAFF.

V usage is TRBV5-1 and J usage is TRBJ2-5, with 8 nucleotides matching TRBD1. CDR3 size: 15 residues. V trimming: 4 bases; J trimming: 2 bases; junction bases outside the gene matches: 7. Germline assignment: CDR1 SGHRS and CDR2 YFSETQ. In nucleotides, the CDR3 is TGCGCCAGCAGCCCACCGACAGGGGTTCAAGAGACCCAGTACTTC. Translating it yields CASSPPTGVQETQYF.

The table lists this clone with a count of one. Its ends do not fully match the called genes, so a read error is possible. This chain connects TRBV6-1 to TRBJ2-5; a possible D gene is TRBD1 (5 bases). The germline gives CDR1 MNHNS, CDR2 SASEGT. The CDR3 sequence is 10 residues long. The CDR3 protein is CASRTTERHF. Here the CDR3 DNA reads TGTGCCAGCAGGACGACAGAACGGCACTTC.

The chain combines TRBV10-2 with TRBJ2-6; D gene uncertain. Germline lookup yields CDR1 WSHSY and CDR2 SAAADI. The CDR3 loop spans 15 amino acids. V was clipped by 6 bases and J by 1 base, with 10 bases between them. The CDR3 DNA reads TGCGCCAGCAGCCGACGGTCTTCTGGGGCCAACGTCCTGACTTTC. Translating gives CASSRRSSGANVLTF.

V gene TRBV19 combines with J gene TRBJ1-1; tentatively, D is TRBD1 (6 bases). Per the germline V gene, CDR1 is LNHDA and CDR2 is SQIVND (reference sequence). This CDR3 has 14 residues. Between the trimmed V and J ends, which lost 4 bases and 1 base, there was a span of 10 bases. The chain's CDR3 is CASSKGVWNTEAFF. CDR3 coding DNA: TGTGCCAGTAGTAAGGGGGTCTGGAACACTGAAGCTTTCTTT.

This chain joins TRBV7-9 and TRBJ2-6, with TRBD1 matching over 12 bases. Germline V gene data show CDR1 as SEHNR and CDR2 as FQNEAQ (reference sequence). This CDR3 is built from 18 residues. V shed 5 bases, J shed 0 bases, and the junction held 5 bases outside the gene matches. Here the CDR3 DNA reads TGTGCCAGCAGCCGGGACAGGGGGCCCTACTCTGGGGCCAACGTCCTGACTTTC. This codes for CASSRDRGPYSGANVLTF.

The V gene is TRBV19, the J gene TRBJ2-3; D might be TRBD1 or TRBD2, each matching 5 bases. V was pared by 3 bases and J by 1 base, with 14 bases between. Germline values: CDR1 LNHDA, CDR2 SQIVND (reference sequence). The CDR3 has 16 residues. CDR3 sequence: CASSMRGKVGTDTQYF. DNA of the CDR3: TGTGCCAGTAGTATGAGGGGTAAGGTGGGCACAGATACGCAGTATTTT.

The table lists this clone with a count of one. The rearrangement joins TRBV6-1 to TRBJ2-1, with D maybe TRBD2 (6 bases). V shed 4 bases and J shed 9 bases, with 16 bases lying between them. The CDR3 has 14 amino acids. Germline V gene data show CDR1 as MNHNS and CDR2 as SASEGT. Here the CDR3 DNA reads TGTGCCAGCAGTGGAAATACCGGAGGGCCTGAGCAGTTCTTC. Translation: CASSGNTGGPEQFF.

Regarding this clone: Germline and junction disagree at one end, which may indicate a read error. V and J are TRBV19 and TRBJ1-3; 8 bases match TRBD1. The CDR3 has 18 residues. The germline V gene encodes CDR1 LNHDA and CDR2 SQIVND (reference sequence). The CDR3 here is CASSDRGPPLDSGNTIHF. CDR3 DNA sequence: TGTGCCAGTAGTGACAGGGGACCACCCCTAGACTCTGGAAACACCATACATTTT. The full variable domain, rest sourced from reference TRBV19 and TRBJ1-3, is DGGITQSPKYLFRKEGQNVTLSCEQNLNHDAMYWYRQDPGQGLRLIYYSQIVNDFQKGDIAEGYSVSREKKESFPLTVTSAQKNPTAFYLCASSDRGPPLDSGNTIHFGEGSWLTVV.

The chain couples TRBV4-1 to TRBJ2-2, with D unresolved. The ends were cut back, 5 bases at V and 1 base at J, with 5 bases in the middle. The CDR3 runs 13 residues. The germline V gene encodes CDR1 MGHRA and CDR2 YSYEKL. CDR3 bases: TGCGCCAGCAGCTACAAGAACACCGGGGAGCTGTTTTTT. Its translation: CASSYKNTGELFF.

J is TRBJ2-7 and V is TRBV7-9; TRBD1 might be the D (6 bases). Germline V gene sequence: CDR1 SEHNR, CDR2 FQNEAQ (reference sequence). V was cut by 4 bases and J by 4 bases, with 20 bases left in between. This CDR3 is built from 16 residues. CDR3 nucleotides: TGTGCCAGCAGCTCAACGAAGAACAGGGTATCGTACGAGCAGTACTTC. This translates into CASSSTKNRVSYEQYF.

The chain couples TRBV13 to TRBJ1-6; 7 bases are a match to TRBD1. With 0 bases clipped from V and 10 bases from J, the junction kept 9 bases outside the gene matches. Germline CDR1 reads PRHDT; CDR2 reads FYEKMQ (reference sequence). CDR3 length equals 16 residues. The CDR3 DNA is TGTGCCAGCAGCTTAGGGAGACAGGGAGATAGGTCACCCCTCCACTTT. This gives the protein CASSLGRQGDRSPLHF.

Points on this clone: Other nucleotide sequences from this sample produce the same CDR3. The chain has TRBV5-1 and TRBJ2-5; 9 bases are shared with TRBD1. J was trimmed by 5 bases and V by 5 bases; bases with no gene match: 7. CDR1 is SGHRS, CDR2 YFSETQ, per germline. This CDR3 is built from 14 residues. The CDR3 sequence is CASRLDRGGETQYF. CDR3 in DNA: TGCGCCAGCAGACTGGACAGGGGAGGGGAGACCCAGTACTTC.

The CDR3 region is CASSLSLVGAREGYTF. In DNA form, the CDR3 reads TGTGCCAGCAGTTTATCGCTGGTTGGGGCAAGGGAAGGCTACACCTTC. V is TRBV27 and J is TRBJ1-2; TRBD1 might be the D (5 bases). V shed 0 bases and J shed 8 bases, with 19 bases lying between them. Germline loops: CDR1 MNHEY, CDR2 SMNVEV (reference sequence). The CDR3 spans 16 residues.

The chain employs TRBV9 and TRBJ1-5; the D is unclear. The CDR3 length is 15 residues. Germline V gene data show CDR1 as SGDLS and CDR2 as YYNGEE. V was shortened by 3 bases and J by 3 bases, with 13 bases between the two germline ends. This chain's CDR3 is CASSGGPGSNQPQHF. The CDR3 region has the DNA TGTGCCAGCAGCGGAGGACCCGGGTCCAATCAGCCCCAGCATTTT. Full variable domain (missing parts from reference TRBV9 and TRBJ1-5): DSGVTQTPKHLITATGQRVTLRCSPRSGDLSVYWYQQSLDQGLQFLIQYYNGEERAKGNILERFSAQQFPDLHSELNLSSLELGDSALYFCASSGGPGSNQPQHFGDGTRLSIL.